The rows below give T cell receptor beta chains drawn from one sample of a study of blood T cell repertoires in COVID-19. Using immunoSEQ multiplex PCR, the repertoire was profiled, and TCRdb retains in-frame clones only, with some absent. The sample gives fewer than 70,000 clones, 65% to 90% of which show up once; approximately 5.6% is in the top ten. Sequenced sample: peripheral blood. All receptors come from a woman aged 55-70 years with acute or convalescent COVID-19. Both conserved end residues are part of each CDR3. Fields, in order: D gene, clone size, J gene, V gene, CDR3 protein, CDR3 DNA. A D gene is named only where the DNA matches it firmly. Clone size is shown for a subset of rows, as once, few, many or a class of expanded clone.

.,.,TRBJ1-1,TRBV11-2,CASSLGGQATEAFF,TGTGCCAGCAGCTTAGGGGGACAAGCCACTGAAGCTTTCTTT
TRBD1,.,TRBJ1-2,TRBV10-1,CASSGAGGVYTF,TGCGCCAGCAGTGGGGCAGGGGGTGTCTACACCTTC
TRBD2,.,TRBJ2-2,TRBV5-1,CASSTSSGGLPWGELFF,TGCGCCAGCAGCACTTCTAGCGGGGGCCTACCTTGGGGGGAGCTGTTTTTT
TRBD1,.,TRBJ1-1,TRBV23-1,CASSQSFTGGATTEAFF,TGCGCCAGCAGTCAATCTTTTACAGGGGGAGCGACCACTGAAGCTTTCTTT
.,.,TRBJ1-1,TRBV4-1,CASSQDFQRGNTEAFF,TGCGCCAGCAGCCAAGATTTTCAAAGAGGGAATACTGAAGCTTTCTTT
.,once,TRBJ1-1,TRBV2,CASRGTRGEAFF,TGTGCCAGCAGGGGGACAAGGGGAGAAGCTTTCTTT
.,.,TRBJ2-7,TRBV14,CASRAGFEQYF,TGTGCCAGCAGAGCAGGGTTTGAGCAGTACTTC
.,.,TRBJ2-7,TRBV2,CASIAPVSSYEQYF,TGTGCCAGCATAGCTCCTGTCAGCTCCTACGAGCAGTACTTC
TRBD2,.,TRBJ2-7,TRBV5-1,CASSFNTPGLAFDEQYF,TGCGCCAGCAGCTTCAACACACCGGGACTAGCGTTCGACGAGCAGTACTTC
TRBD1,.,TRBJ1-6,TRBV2,CASRDRANSPLHF,TGTGCCAGCAGGGACAGGGCTAATTCACCCCTCCACTTT
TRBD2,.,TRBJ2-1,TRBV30,CAGAARRGGSYNEQFF,TGTGCCGGCGCCGCTCGGCGGGGGGGCTCCTACAATGAGCAGTTCTTC
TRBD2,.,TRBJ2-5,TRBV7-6,CASSLVVAGGPQETQYF,TGTGCCAGCAGCTTAGTGGTAGCGGGGGGCCCTCAAGAGACCCAGTACTTC
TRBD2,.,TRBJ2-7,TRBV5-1,CASSYTGGGGYEQYF,TGCGCCAGCAGCTATACGGGAGGCGGAGGCTACGAGCAGTACTTC
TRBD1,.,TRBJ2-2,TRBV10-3,CAIRDRGPNSRETGELFF,TGTGCCATCAGGGACAGGGGGCCGAATTCTCGTGAAACCGGGGAGCTGTTTTTT
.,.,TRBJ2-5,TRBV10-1,CASSETPGRETQYF,TGCGCCAGCAGTGAGACCCCAGGGAGGGAGACCCAGTACTTC
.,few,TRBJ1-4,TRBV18,CASSLSGSTNEKLFF,TGTGCCAGCTCACTTTCAGGGTCAACTAATGAAAAACTGTTTTTT
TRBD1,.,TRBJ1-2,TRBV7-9,CASSLGGTGLGYTF,TGTGCCAGCAGCTTAGGCGGGACAGGCTTGGGCTACACCTTC
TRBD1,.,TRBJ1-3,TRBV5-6,CASSSDRAGNTIYF,TGTGCCAGCAGCTCGGACAGGGCTGGAAACACCATATATTTT
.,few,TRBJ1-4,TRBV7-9,CASTPPTLAREKLFF,TGTGCCAGCACCCCACCCACGTTGGCACGAGAAAAACTGTTTTTT
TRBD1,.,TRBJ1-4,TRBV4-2,CASSQDRPGQGNEKLFF,TGTGCCAGCAGCCAAGACCGACCGGGACAGGGTAATGAAAAACTGTTTTTT
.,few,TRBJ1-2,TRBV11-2,CASSREAITPYGYTF,TGTGCCAGCAGCCGAGAAGCTATTACCCCCTATGGCTACACCTTC
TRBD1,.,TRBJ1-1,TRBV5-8,CASSWGTGTTEAFF,TGTGCCAGCAGCTGGGGGACAGGGACCACTGAAGCTTTCTTT
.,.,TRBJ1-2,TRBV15,CATSRDRERGKTNYGYTF,TGTGCCACCAGCAGAGATCGGGAGCGGGGGAAAACTAACTATGGCTACACCTTC
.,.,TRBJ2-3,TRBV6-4,CASSDSRLGEDTQYF,TGTGCCAGCAGTGACTCACGGCTAGGCGAAGATACGCAGTATTTT
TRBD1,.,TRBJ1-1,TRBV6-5,CASSSGTGGKAFF,TGTGCCAGCAGTTCGGGGACAGGGGGCAAGGCTTTCTTT
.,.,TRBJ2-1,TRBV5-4,CASSRTLGGEQFF,TGTGCCAGCAGCCGGACTCTGGGCGGTGAGCAGTTCTTC
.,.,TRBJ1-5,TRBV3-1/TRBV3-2,CASSQFTGSNQPQHF,TGTGCCAGCAGCCAGTTCACAGGTAGCAATCAGCCCCAGCATTTT
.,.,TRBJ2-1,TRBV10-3,CAISVGDNLNEQFF,TGTGCCATCAGTGTGGGGGACAATCTCAATGAGCAGTTCTTC
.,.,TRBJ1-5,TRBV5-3,CARSVAQPQHF,TGTGCCAGAAGCGTAGCTCAGCCCCAGCATTTT
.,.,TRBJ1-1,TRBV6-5,CASSPDGDTEAFF,TGTGCCAGCAGCCCCGACGGGGACACTGAAGCTTTCTTT
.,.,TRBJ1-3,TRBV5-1,CASRLGSGNTIYF,TGCGCCAGCAGGCTCGGGTCTGGAAACACCATATATTTT
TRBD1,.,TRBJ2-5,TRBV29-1,CSGSTGGYGETQYF,TGCAGCGGCTCGACAGGGGGCTATGGAGAGACCCAGTACTTC
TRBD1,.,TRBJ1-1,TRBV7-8,CASSLQGAVNTEAFF,TGTGCCAGCAGTTTACAGGGGGCGGTGAACACTGAAGCTTTCTTT
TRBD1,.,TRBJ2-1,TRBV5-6,CASSFSPGQVANEQFF,TGTGCCAGCAGCTTTAGTCCGGGACAGGTTGCCAATGAGCAGTTCTTC
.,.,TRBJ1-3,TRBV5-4,CASSIKQGGYSGNTIYF,TGTGCCAGCAGCATAAAACAGGGAGGGTACTCTGGAAACACCATATATTTT
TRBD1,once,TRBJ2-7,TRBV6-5,CASSRTGPSEQYF,TGTGCCAGCAGTAGGACAGGTCCCTCCGAGCAGTACTTC
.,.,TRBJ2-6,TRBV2,CASSESGNSGANVLTF,TGTGCCAGCAGTGAATCAGGGAACTCTGGGGCCAACGTCCTGACTTTC
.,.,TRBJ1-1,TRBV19,CASSPRTEGYTEAFF,TGTGCCAGTAGCCCTCGGACAGAAGGGTACACTGAAGCTTTCTTT
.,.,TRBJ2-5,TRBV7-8,CASSPYETQYF,TGTGCCAGCAGCCCCTACGAGACCCAGTACTTC
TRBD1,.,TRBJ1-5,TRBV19,CASSAATGVWFQPQHF,TGTGCCAGTAGTGCCGCGACAGGGGTTTGGTTCCAGCCCCAGCATTTT
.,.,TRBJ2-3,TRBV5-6,CASSLDRNTQYF,TGTGCCAGCAGCTTGGACAGAAATACGCAGTATTTT
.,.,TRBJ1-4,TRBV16,CASSIRGLPNEKLFF,TGTGCCAGCAGCATTCGAGGGCTACCTAATGAAAAACTGTTTTTT
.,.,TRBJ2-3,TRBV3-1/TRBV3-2,CASSQDWEFRPDTQYF,TGTGCCAGCAGCCAAGATTGGGAGTTCCGCCCGGATACGCAGTATTTT
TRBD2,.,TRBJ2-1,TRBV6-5,CASSLTSGGANEQFF,TGTGCCAGCAGTCTTACTAGCGGGGGGGCGAATGAGCAGTTCTTC
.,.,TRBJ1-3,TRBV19,CASTRDIDSGNTIYF,TGTGCCAGTACCCGGGACATCGACTCTGGAAACACCATATATTTT
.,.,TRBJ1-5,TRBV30,CAWAEVRGPQHF,TGTGCCTGGGCAGAGGTGCGTGGGCCCCAGCATTTT
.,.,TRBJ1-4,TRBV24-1,CATMFLKEEKLFF,TGTGCCACCATGTTTTTAAAAGAGGAAAAACTGTTTTTT
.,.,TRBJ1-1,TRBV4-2,CASSQVGGSEAFF,TGTGCCAGCAGCCAAGTTGGCGGGTCTGAAGCTTTCTTT
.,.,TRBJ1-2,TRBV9,CASSVGGGDYGYTF,TGTGCCAGCAGCGTAGGAGGGGGAGACTATGGCTACACCTTC
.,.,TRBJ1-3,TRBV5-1,CASSSPGAGGNTIYF,TGCGCCAGCAGCTCCCCAGGGGCAGGTGGAAACACCATATATTTT